The 18 T cell receptor beta chains reported below all come from one sample, sequenced in a study of T cells in Graves' hyperthyroidism and ophthalmopathy (dated by TCRdb to between 2017 and 2020). Library preparation was by multiplex PCR. Sequencer: Illumina HiSeq 2000. Amplification of TCR beta CDR3 regions was carried out from RNA transcripts. For the first round of RT-PCR on the TCR CDR3, the HTBI primer set was used together with the Qiagen OneStep RT-PCR kit. The raw public reads went through TCRdb reprocessing: fastp at Q25, MiXCR clone calling, in-frame beta chains kept. All rows with the same CDR3 protein become a single entry with the most common DNA and genes. Here the sample has 250,000 to 350,000 distinct CDR3 sequences; over 15% occur a single time. Approximately 60% of the sample lies in the top ten. Sequencing was done on a sample of blood. These TCRs come from a woman aged 55 to 70 with Graves' ophthalmopathy.

This clonotype was seen many times. This chain connects TRBV2 to TRBJ2-7; 7 positions agree with TRBD2. CDR3 length: 15 residues. The germline V gene has CDR1 SNHLY and CDR2 FYNNEI. The V and J ends lost 6 bases and 7 bases, in that order; junction bases with no gene match: 15. The CDR3 sequence: CASSPRGVPPGEQYF. The CDR3 DNA reads as TGTGCCAGCAGCCCTCGGGGGGTTCCCCCTGGGGAGCAGTACTTC.

This clonotype showed up many times. The chain uses TRBV18 and TRBJ2-5; D possibly uses TRBD1 or TRBD2 (5 bases each). CDR3 length: 15 amino acids. V lost 3 bases and J lost 1, with 12 bases in between. CDR1 KGHSH and CDR2 LQKENI come from the germline V gene. The CDR3 reads CASSPRGVRQETQYF. Here the CDR3 DNA reads TGTGCCAGCTCACCTCGAGGGGTCCGCCAAGAGACCCAGTACTTC.

This clonotype appeared many times. This chain uses TRBV7-2 with TRBJ2-3; D not certain. Germline V CDR1 and CDR2: SGHTA, FQGNSA. This CDR3 is built from 14 residues. V was pared by 3 bases and J by 4 bases, with 11 bases between. CDR3 in DNA: TGTGCCAGCAGCTTCGACCTCGCGGCAGATACGCAGTATTTT. It specifies CASSFDLAADTQYF.

In this sample, this clonotype turned up a few times. This chain joins TRBV13 and TRBJ1-3; D perhaps matches TRBD1 (6 bases). The CDR3 extends over 17 amino acids. Germline CDR1 is PRHDT and CDR2 is FYEKMQ (reference sequence). V lost 5 bases, J lost 0 bases, and 17 bases lay in between. The CDR3 DNA follows: TGTGCCAGCAGCCAAGCCGACAGGATCCCCTCTGGAAACACCATATATTTT. Protein sequence: CASSQADRIPSGNTIYF.

This clonotype has ten or more counts. This chain links TRBV30 with TRBJ1-2; 7 bases map to TRBD1. The CDR3 sequence is 14 residues long. J was trimmed by 2 bases and V by 4 bases; bases with no gene match: 7. In germline, CDR1 is GTSNPN, CDR2 SVGIG (reference sequence). The CDR3 DNA reads TGTGCCTGGACGCGAGGGGGACAGAACTATGGCTACACCTTC. As protein: CAWTRGGQNYGYTF.

This clonotype came up many times. This chain connects TRBV20-1 to TRBJ1-5, with a weak D call TRBD1 (5 bases). This CDR3 spans 17 amino acids. V was cut by 3 bases and J by 0 bases, with 18 bases left in between. The germline V gene has CDR1 DFQATT and CDR2 SNEGSKA (reference sequence). This CDR3 is CSASHSDTTYSNQPQHF. The CDR3 bases are TGCAGTGCTAGTCACTCGGACACCACGTATAGCAATCAGCCCCAGCATTTT.

This chain uses TRBV7-3 with TRBJ2-3; D uncertain. CDR1 SGHTA and CDR2 FQGTGA come from the germline V gene. The CDR3 totals 18 residues. The ends were cut back, 2 bases at V and 7 bases at J, with 25 bases in the middle. CDR3 bases: TGTGCCAGCAGCTTAGTGCCGGTTTCGGGTCGTTTAATGAATACGCAGTATTTT. It is translated as CASSLVPVSGRLMNTQYF. The full variable domain, with the rest looked up from reference TRBV7-3 and TRBJ2-3, is GAGVSQTPSNKVTEKGKYVELRCDPISGHTALYWYRQSLGQGPEFLIYFQGTGAADDSGLPNDRFFAVRPEGSVSTLKIQRTERGDSAVYLCASSLVPVSGRLMNTQYFGPGTRLTVL.

This clonotype was observed a few times. The chain uses TRBV6-1 and TRBJ1-5; TRBD1 aligns across 9 bases. This CDR3 comprises 17 residues. J gave up 3 bases and V 7 bases, and 13 bases lay outside the gene matches. In germline, CDR1 is MNHNS, CDR2 SASEGT. The DNA for the CDR3 is TGTGCCAGCACCACATCCGGGACAGGGTCTCCCAATCAGCCCCAGCATTTT. Translation gives CASTTSGTGSPNQPQHF.

This clonotype was counted a few times. V usage is TRBV9 and J usage is TRBJ2-5; D gene unclear. The CDR3 runs to 19 residues. The V gene's germline CDR1 is SGDLS and CDR2 YYNGEE. Trimming shortened V by 6 bases and J by 1 base, and 28 bases separated the two germline ends. The CDR3 region is CASTPSPPIVNKGQETQYF. As DNA, the CDR3 is TGTGCCAGCACTCCTAGTCCCCCGATAGTAAACAAAGGCCAAGAGACCCAGTACTTC.

This clonotype has a count of ten or more. This chain uses TRBV12-3 or TRBV12-4 with TRBJ1-4; 9 positions match TRBD1. The CDR3 consists of 15 residues. With 4 bases clipped from V and 7 bases from J, the junction kept 7 bases outside the gene matches. The CDR3 bases are TGTGCCAGCAGTTCAGCCACAGGGGGCGGTGAAAAACTGTTTTTT. Translated, it gives CASSSATGGGEKLFF.

Of note for this clonotype: Mismatch with germline at one junction end may stem from a read error. The CDR3 is CAASDSRGSGNTIYF. The CDR3 nucleotides are TGTGCCGCCAGTGATTCCAGGGGCTCTGGAAACACCATATATTTT. V gene TRBV24-1 combines with J gene TRBJ1-3, with D tentatively TRBD1 (6 bases). The CDR3 covers 15 residues. Germline V gene sequence: CDR1 KGHDR, CDR2 SFDVKD.

This clonotype was seen repeatedly, ten times or more. This chain links TRBV27 with TRBJ1-1, with D maybe TRBD1 (6 bases). CDR1 and CDR2 from the germline V gene are MNHEY and SMNVEV (reference sequence). The CDR3 is 15 residues long. The V end was cut by 4 bases, the J end by 3 bases, with 15 bases between. The CDR3 here is CASSYQTGRDTEAFF. CDR3 nucleotide sequence: TGTGCCAGCAGTTACCAGACAGGTAGGGACACTGAAGCTTTCTTT.

J is TRBJ2-7 and V is TRBV18; a weak D match, TRBD1 (6 bases). Trimming took 2 bases from V and 6 from J, leaving 17 bases between them. The V gene's germline CDR1 is KGHSH and CDR2 LQKENI. This CDR3 is 15 amino acids long. This CDR3 is CASSPRAGAISEQYF. DNA for the CDR3: TGTGCCAGCTCACCAAGGGCAGGGGCGATCTCCGAGCAGTACTTC. The full variable domain, in which reference TRBV18 and TRBJ2-7 provide the parts outside the CDR3, is NAGVMQNPRHLVRRRGQEARLRCSPMKGHSHVYWYRQLPEEGLKFMVYLQKENIIDESGMPKERFSAEFPKEGPSILRIQQVVRGDSAAYFCASSPRAGAISEQYFGPGTRLTVT.

This clonotype was seen once. The chain recombines TRBV20-1 with TRBJ2-1; 11 positions agree with TRBD2. This CDR3 spans 13 amino acids. The germline V gene encodes CDR1 DFQATT and CDR2 SNEGSKA (reference sequence). The V and J ends lost 3 bases and 10 bases, in that order; junction bases with no gene match: 5. CDR3 DNA: TGCAGTGCTAGGGGGACTAGCGGACCGGAGCAGTTCTTC. Amino acids: CSARGTSGPEQFF.

This clonotype was seen repeatedly, ten times or more. The chain joins TRBV7-2 to TRBJ1-2; 8 nucleotides line up with TRBD1. The J segment lost 7 bases and the V segment lost 4 bases, leaving 14 bases of the junction unmatched. This CDR3 region has 16 residues. The germline CDR1 and CDR2 sequences are SGHTA and FQGNSA. CDR3 residues: CASSSRSGQGTGGYTF. For the CDR3, the DNA is TGTGCCAGCAGCTCACGTAGCGGACAGGGTACCGGTGGCTACACCTTC.

V gene TRBV3-1 combines with J gene TRBJ1-4; 8 bases agree with TRBD1. V gave up 4 bases and J gave up 5 bases; unmatched junction bases: 3. CDR1 and CDR2 (germline): LGHDT, YNNKEL (reference sequence). The CDR3 has 14 amino acids. This CDR3 is CASSRTGLNEKLFF. The DNA for the CDR3 is TGTGCCAGCAGCCGGACAGGGTTAAATGAAAAACTGTTTTTT.

This clonotype showed up just a few times. The chain has TRBV10-3 and TRBJ2-1; 10 nucleotides agree with TRBD1. Germline CDR1 ENHRY, CDR2 SYGVKD. V was clipped by 9 bases and J by 8 bases; unmatched bases: 13. This CDR3 comprises 15 residues. Here the CDR3 DNA reads TGTGCCATGAGGACAGGGGGACAGGGGTTGGATGAGCAGTTCTTC. As protein: CAMRTGGQGLDEQFF.

A remark on this clonotype: Being one base from a much bigger clone, this may be a read error. The V call is TRBV12-3 or TRBV12-4, the J call TRBJ2-4, with unresolved D. The CDR3 loop spans 12 amino acids. CDR3 DNA: TGTGCCAGCAGTTTAGGCCAAAACATGCAGTACTTC. The encoded protein is CASSLGQNMQYF.